This T cell receptor beta chain emerged from a study of shared clonotypes between healthy human individuals. The CDR3 consists of 13 residues. CDR1 is LNHDA, CDR2 SQIVND, per germline (reference sequence). The ends lost 9 bases at V and 6 bases at J; junction bases unmatched: 6. Data came from immunoSEQ multiplex PCR; TCRdb stores just in-frame clones and leaves some out. The sample consists of some 360,000 clones, 73% of them appearing once. Sequencing used memory CD4+ T cells sorted from blood. This sample's subset: CD45RA-negative fraction. The receptor was derived from a man aged 30-40 years in good health. This chain joins TRBV19 and TRBJ2-1; 9 nucleotides align to TRBD1. CDR3 protein: CARPGQGPNEQFF. CDR3 bases: TGTGCCAGACCGGGACAGGGACCCAATGAGCAGTTCTTC.